The 27 T cell receptor beta chains below come from one sample, sequenced in a study of T-cell memory formation after mild COVID-19. Using its own MiXCR run on the 5' RACE reads, TCRdb lists one record per CDR3 protein. The top ten hold about a fifth of the sample, which has 300,000 to 400,000 distinct CDR3 sequences, more than 15% seen once. Sequences were obtained from PBMCs or a T cell subset sorted from them (not recorded which). These TCRs come from a man aged 18 to 29 who had mild COVID-19 (a few samples of this study predate the infection). Cell type and time point are not known.

This clonotype showed up just a few times. The rearrangement uses TRBV5-6 and TRBJ2-7; D perhaps matches TRBD1 (5 bases). Germline V gene data show CDR1 as SGHDT and CDR2 as YYEEEE. The V end lost 1 base, the J end lost 6 bases, and 8 bases lay between the germline ends. The CDR3 is 12 amino acids. The CDR3 here is CASSLLRAEQYF. CDR3 bases: TGTGCCAGCAGCTTGCTCAGGGCCGAGCAGTACTTC.

The rearrangement joins TRBV10-3 to TRBJ1-5; tentative D call: TRBD1 (6 bases). The germline gives CDR1 ENHRY, CDR2 SYGVKD. Trimming cost V 8 bases and J 2 bases, with 16 bases left between them. There are 15 residues in the CDR3. The CDR3 is CAIGRGGEGNQPQHF. The CDR3, as DNA: TGTGCCATCGGGCGCGGGGGCGAAGGCAATCAGCCCCAGCATTTT.

This clonotype was picked up a small number of times. The gene calls are TRBV7-2 and TRBJ2-1, with D possibly being TRBD2 (6 bases). Germline V gene data show CDR1 as SGHTA and CDR2 as FQGNSA. V gave up 6 bases and J gave up 0 bases, with 12 bases separating them. The CDR3 extends over 15 amino acids. CDR3: CASRARGSSYNEQFF. The DNA for the CDR3 is TGTGCCAGCAGGGCCCGGGGGAGCTCCTACAATGAGCAGTTCTTC.

V gene TRBV19 combines with J gene TRBJ2-1; 14 nucleotides line up with TRBD2. The CDR3 runs to 14 residues. V lost 10 bases, J lost 8 bases, and 7 bases stayed unmatched. Germline assignment: CDR1 LNHDA and CDR2 SQIVND (reference sequence). The CDR3 nucleotides read TGTGCCATCGGGCGACTAGCGGGGGGGCATGAGCAGTTCTTC. Protein product: CAIGRLAGGHEQFF. Full variable domain (outside the CDR3, taken from reference TRBV19 and TRBJ2-1): DGGITQSPKYLFRKEGQNVTLSCEQNLNHDAMYWYRQDPGQGLRLIYYSQIVNDFQKGDIAEGYSVSREKKESFPLTVTSAQKNPTAFYLCAIGRLAGGHEQFFGPGTRLTVL.

The V gene is TRBV5-1, the J gene TRBJ2-1, with D perhaps TRBD2 (5 bases). This CDR3 spans 14 amino acids. V gave up 0 bases and J gave up 8 bases, with 12 bases separating them. Germline loops: CDR1 SGHRS, CDR2 YFSETQ. The CDR3 here is CASSLGTPGDEQFF. The CDR3 DNA reads TGCGCCAGCAGCTTGGGGACTCCGGGCGATGAGCAGTTCTTC.

V gene TRBV7-8 combines with J gene TRBJ1-1; tentatively, D is TRBD1 (6 bases). CDR1 SGHVS and CDR2 FQNEAQ come from the germline V gene. CDR3 size: 18 residues. V dropped 4 bases and J dropped 0 bases, with 21 bases sitting between them. CDR3 amino acids: CASSSQLPRGILNTEAFF. CDR3 coding DNA: TGTGCCAGCAGCTCCCAGCTTCCGAGGGGGATCCTGAACACTGAAGCTTTCTTT. Full variable domain (missing parts from reference TRBV7-8 and TRBJ1-1): GAGVSQSPRYKVAKRGQDVALRCDPISGHVSLFWYQQALGQGPEFLTYFQNEAQLDKSGLPSDRFFAERPEGSVSTLKIQRTQQEDSAVYLCASSSQLPRGILNTEAFFGQGTRLTVV.

This clonotype was seen ten or more times. This chain links TRBV12-3 or TRBV12-4 with TRBJ1-6, with unresolved D. This CDR3 has 15 amino acids. Trimming removed 3 bases at V and 2 bases at J, with 8 bases between. CDR3 residues: CASSLGLPYNSPLHF. The CDR3 nucleotides are TGTGCCAGCAGTTTGGGGTTGCCCTATAATTCACCCCTCCACTTT.

This clonotype showed up just a few times. The gene calls are TRBV6-5 and TRBJ2-7; possibly TRBD1 for D (5 bases). The CDR3 totals 13 residues. Germline V CDR1 and CDR2: MNHEY, SVGAGI. V was trimmed by 5 bases and J by 6 bases, leaving 14 bases between them. CDR3 in amino acids: CASSPLTDLEQYF. The CDR3 bases are TGTGCCAGCAGTCCCCTGACAGATCTCGAGCAGTACTTC.

This clonotype was seen more than once but under ten times. The chain employs TRBV4-1 and TRBJ2-6; a weak D match, TRBD1 (5 bases). The V end was cut by 3 bases, the J end by 2 bases, with 11 bases between. The germline V gene has CDR1 MGHRA and CDR2 YSYEKL. CDR3 length: 16 amino acids. The CDR3 loop is CASSHTVGAGANVLTF. The DNA of the CDR3 is TGCGCCAGCAGCCACACGGTAGGGGCTGGGGCCAACGTCCTGACTTTC.

The chain joins TRBV4-1 to TRBJ2-5; 16 bases line up with TRBD2. The trim removed 3 bases at V and 4 bases at J, leaving 11 bases unmatched. The CDR3 consists of 19 residues. Germline CDR1 MGHRA, CDR2 YSYEKL. CDR3 bases: TGCGCCAGCAGCCACTTGGCCGGGACTAGCGGGGGGGCCGGAGAGACCCAGTACTTC. This gives the protein CASSHLAGTSGGAGETQYF.

J is TRBJ2-5 and V is TRBV24-1; D remains unclear. With 2 bases removed from V and 5 bases from J, the gap between germline ends came to 14 bases. The length of the CDR3 is 15 residues. Germline V gene lookup returns CDR1 KGHDR and CDR2 SFDVKD. CDR3 bases: TGTGCCACCAGTGATTACTGGACCACCGGGGAGACCCAGTACTTC. Residues: CATSDYWTTGETQYF.

This clonotype has just a few counts. The chain combines TRBV12-3 or TRBV12-4 with TRBJ1-1, with a possible D match to TRBD1 (5 bases). This CDR3 has 15 residues. V lost 6 bases, J lost 0 bases, and 14 bases lay in between. CDR3 coding DNA: TGTGCCAGCAGCCCTCAGGGCTCCATGAACACTGAAGCTTTCTTT. It specifies CASSPQGSMNTEAFF.

This clonotype was detected a few times. The chain links TRBV21-1 to TRBJ2-3; whether TRBD1, the table's D call, matches the DNA was not checked. TRBV21-1 is a known pseudogene. CDR3 length: 16 amino acids. DNA for the CDR3: TGTGCCAGCAGCAAGAAGGGGAGTGGGGACACAGATACGCAGTATTTT. Its protein is CASSKKGSGDTDTQYF.

The J gene is TRBJ2-7, the V gene TRBV4-3, with 7 bases lining up with TRBD2. Germline CDR1 reads LGHNA; CDR2 reads YSLEER. The CDR3 covers 16 residues. With 1 base clipped from V and 2 bases from J, the junction kept 8 bases outside the gene matches. The CDR3 DNA is TGCGCCAGCAGCCAAGGCCGCCGGGCGGGGGCCTACGAGCAGTACTTC. Its protein product is CASSQGRRAGAYEQYF.

At least ten counts were recorded for this clonotype. The chain employs TRBV7-6 and TRBJ2-2; 11 bases agree with TRBD1. Germline V gene lookup returns CDR1 SGHVS and CDR2 FNYEAQ. The CDR3 is 15 residues long. V lost 3 bases, J lost 7 bases, and 4 bases stayed unmatched. DNA for the CDR3: TGTGCCAGCAGCTTCGGACAGGGGGCGCACGGGGAGCTGTTTTTT. This codes for CASSFGQGAHGELFF.

This clonotype was seen ten or more times. The J gene is TRBJ1-5, the V gene TRBV3-1; D is uncertain. Trimming pared 0 bases from V and 7 bases from J, leaving 7 bases between. The CDR3 is 13 residues long. Germline CDR1 LGHDT, CDR2 YNNKEL (reference sequence). The CDR3 is CASSQDLGQPQHF. The CDR3 DNA follows: TGTGCCAGCAGCCAAGATTTAGGCCAGCCCCAGCATTTT.

This clonotype was found a few times. The chain has TRBV7-2 and TRBJ2-7, with 9 positions matching TRBD2. Germline V gene lookup returns CDR1 SGHTA and CDR2 FQGNSA. V trimming: 3 bases; J trimming: 4 bases; junction bases outside the gene matches: 4. The CDR3 runs to 14 residues. CDR3 region: CASSFAGGPYEQYF. The CDR3 DNA reads TGTGCCAGCAGCTTCGCGGGGGGGCCGTACGAGCAGTACTTC.

This chain links TRBV7-2 with TRBJ2-3; D ambiguous. Germline CDR1 SGHTA, CDR2 FQGNSA. The CDR3 sequence is 15 residues long. Trimming pared 7 bases from V and 2 bases from J, leaving 16 bases between. The CDR3 protein is CASNRPRRTTDTQYF. The DNA of the CDR3 is TGTGCCAGCAACAGACCCCGCCGGACCACAGATACGCAGTATTTT.

This chain joins TRBV29-1 and TRBJ2-3, with TRBD1 identical over 7 bases. The CDR3 contains 15 residues. V was clipped by 6 bases and J by 3 bases; unmatched bases: 12. CDR1 and CDR2 (germline): SQVTM, ANQGSEA. DNA for the CDR3: TGCAGCGTCGCAAACAACAGGGGTAAAACAGATACGCAGTATTTT. Residues: CSVANNRGKTDTQYF.

This sequence joins TRBV25-1 and TRBJ1-5, with D uncertain. The CDR3 is 11 amino acids. V was shortened by 4 bases and J by 9 bases, with 7 bases between the two germline ends. Germline loops: CDR1 MGHDK, CDR2 SYGVNS. The CDR3 protein is CASSGTGPQHF. The CDR3 DNA sequence: TGTGCCAGCAGTGGAACTGGGCCCCAGCATTTT. The full variable domain, rest sourced from reference TRBV25-1 and TRBJ1-5, is EADIYQTPRYLVIGTGKKITLECSQTMGHDKMYWYQQDPGMELHLIHYSYGVNSTEKGDLSSESTVSRIRTEHFPLTLESARPSHTSQYLCASSGTGPQHFGDGTRLSIL.

This clonotype came up many times. The chain couples TRBV24-1 to TRBJ2-2, with D perhaps matching TRBD1 (5 bases). The V gene lost 9 bases and the J gene lost 2 bases, with 15 bases spanning the gap. CDR1 KGHDR and CDR2 SFDVKD come from the germline V gene. CDR3 size: 15 residues. The DNA for the CDR3 is TGTGCCACCGGGGCGTTTGACGGAAACACCGGGGAGCTGTTTTTT. Translated: CATGAFDGNTGELFF.

The chain is built from TRBV20-1 and TRBJ2-4; D gene ambiguous. V lost 3 bases and J lost 0, with 18 bases in between. CDR3 length equals 17 residues. From germline, CDR1 is DFQATT and CDR2 SNEGSKA (reference sequence). The CDR3 loop reads CSARSVRQAIAKNIQYF. The CDR3 nucleotides are TGCAGTGCTAGGTCTGTACGGCAGGCAATAGCCAAAAACATTCAGTACTTC.

This clonotype was recorded a few times. The chain carries TRBV29-1 and TRBJ2-3, with D perhaps matching TRBD1 (6 bases). Trimming took off 3 bases at V and 1 base at J, with 8 bases between the two ends. CDR3 length equals 13 residues. Germline V gene lookup returns CDR1 SQVTM and CDR2 ANQGSEA. The CDR3 DNA reads TGCAGCGTTGATCCAGGGGGCACAGATACGCAGTATTTT. This gives the protein CSVDPGGTDTQYF.

The sample holds a few counts of this clonotype. This chain uses TRBV5-1 with TRBJ1-1; weak D call: TRBD1 (5 bases). Germline CDR1 reads SGHRS; CDR2 reads YFSETQ. CDR3 length: 12 residues. With 1 base removed from V and 12 bases from J, the gap between germline ends came to 13 bases. The CDR3 spells CASSLTGERTFF. The CDR3 DNA reads TGCGCCAGCAGCTTGACGGGGGAGAGGACTTTCTTT.

This clonotype was recorded many times. This chain connects TRBV4-1 to TRBJ2-7; D might be TRBD1 or TRBD2, each matching 5 bases. V lost 4 bases and J lost 7, with 8 bases in between. The CDR3 runs 11 residues. CDR1 and CDR2 from the germline V gene are MGHRA and YSYEKL. Written as DNA, the CDR3 is TGCGCCAGCAGCCTTGAGGGGGAGCAGTACTTC. This translates into CASSLEGEQYF.

The chain recombines TRBV5-6 with TRBJ2-7, with a possible D match to TRBD1 (6 bases). V was cut by 4 bases and J by 6 bases, with 14 bases left in between. Germline-derived CDR1 and CDR2 are SGHDT and YYEEEE. The CDR3 totals 13 residues. Here the CDR3 DNA reads TGTGCCAGCAGCATGGTACAGGGTGGCGAGCAGTACGTC. Amino acids: CASSMVQGGEQYV.

This clonotype occurred a few times. V is TRBV6-5 and J is TRBJ2-3, with TRBD2 identical over 12 bases. Germline loops: CDR1 MNHEY, CDR2 SVGAGI. Losses at the gene ends were 4 bases for V and 11 bases for J; bases not matched to a gene: 10. This CDR3 region has 15 residues. The CDR3 coding sequence is TGTGCCAGCAGTTGGACTAGCGGGGAAAATAAAGAGCAGTATTTT. Its translation: CASSWTSGENKEQYF.